The next 28 T cell receptor beta chains were all read from a single sample in a study of cytomegalovirus exposure and HLA in healthy donors. The PCR was carried out with 60 Vbeta primers and 13 Jbeta primers. The data were produced by immunoSEQ multiplex PCR, yet TCRdb's version contains in-frame clones alone and is incomplete. The data show roughly 170,000 clones, around 82% seen once. The source material was PBMCs. These receptors all stem from a man aged 25 to 40 in good health and CMV-seronegative.

This clone was counted a single time. The CDR3 DNA reads as TGTGCCAGCAGCCCCAGGTTGGACGAGCAGTACTTC. As protein: CASSPRLDEQYF. V is TRBV2 and J is TRBJ2-7, with no clear D. The germline V gene has CDR1 SNHLY and CDR2 FYNNEI. V was shortened by 6 bases and J by 5 bases, with 11 bases between the two germline ends. There are 12 residues in the CDR3.

Notes on this clone: The sample holds other DNA sequences that translate to the same CDR3. This sequence joins TRBV5-1 and TRBJ1-1, with TRBD1 identical over 9 bases. Germline V gene lookup returns CDR1 SGHRS and CDR2 YFSETQ. Unmatched junction bases numbered 2, after V lost 4 bases and J lost 1 base. CDR3 size: 14 residues. The CDR3 reads CASSPGQGNTEAFF. Here the CDR3 DNA reads TGCGCCAGCAGCCCGGGACAGGGGAACACTGAAGCTTTCTTT.

The CDR3 region has the DNA TGTGCCAGTAGCCGCGGACAGGGAGGTTCTGGGGCCAACGTCCTGACTTTC. This sequence encodes CASSRGQGGSGANVLTF. The rearrangement links TRBV19 to TRBJ2-6; TRBD1 aligns across 8 bases. The junction had 8 bases not matched to a gene; V was cut back by 6 bases and J by 1 base. Germline CDR1 is LNHDA and CDR2 is SQIVND (reference sequence). The CDR3 runs 17 residues.

The CDR3 nucleotides read TGCGCCAGCAGCTTTGGGTCGACTAGCTACGAGCAGTACTTC. It translates to CASSFGSTSYEQYF. The chain couples TRBV5-1 to TRBJ2-7, with D tentatively TRBD2 (6 bases). V lost 2 bases, J lost 3 bases, and 12 bases lay in between. This CDR3 is 14 amino acids long. Germline V gene lookup returns CDR1 SGHRS and CDR2 YFSETQ.

This clone was detected only once. This rearrangement joins TRBV7-9 to TRBJ2-7; D perhaps matches TRBD2 (6 bases). The germline CDR1 and CDR2 sequences are SEHNR and FQNEAQ (reference sequence). V lost 3 bases and J lost 5, with 11 bases in between. The length of the CDR3 is 13 residues. Here the CDR3 reads CASSFIGGNEQYF. In nucleotides, the CDR3 is TGTGCCAGCAGCTTTATTGGGGGGAACGAGCAGTACTTC.

The chain uses TRBV7-6 and TRBJ2-3; no clear D. The germline CDR1 and CDR2 sequences are SGHVS and FNYEAQ. The CDR3 consists of 11 residues. V was pared by 5 bases and J by 6 bases, with 6 bases between. The CDR3 DNA reads TGTGCCAGCAGCCCCCTTGATACGCAGTATTTT. Amino acid sequence: CASSPLDTQYF.

Note on this clone: One end of the junction fails to match germline, which may point to a read error. The rearrangement links TRBV5-7 to TRBJ1-2, with D possibly matching TRBD1 (5 bases). TRBV5-7 qualifies as an ORF whose function is uncertain. The CDR3 runs to 13 residues. In DNA form, the CDR3 reads TGTGCCAGCAGCCGTCCGTGGGACTACGGCTACACCTTC. Translation gives CASSRPWDYGYTF.

This clone has more than one count but fewer than ten. Written as DNA, the CDR3 is TGTGCCAGCAGTGACTCGACTGGTAGGGGCCCAGATACGCAGTATTTT. Translation: CASSDSTGRGPDTQYF. The chain is built from TRBV6-4 and TRBJ2-3; D possibly corresponds to TRBD1 (5 bases). V lost 0 bases, J lost 4 bases, and 14 bases lay in between. The CDR3 is 16 amino acids. Per germline, CDR1 MRHNA and CDR2 SNTAGT.

The genes are TRBV11-3 and TRBJ1-1; a weak D match, TRBD1 (5 bases). Germline V lookup: CDR1 SGHNT, CDR2 YENEEA. Between the trimmed V and J ends, which lost 3 bases and 1 base, there was a span of 12 bases. The CDR3 is 15 residues long. CDR3 sequence (DNA): TGTGCCAGCAGCTTGGGTAGGACACGGAACACTGAAGCTTTCTTT. It yields the protein CASSLGRTRNTEAFF.

The chain has TRBV4-2 and TRBJ2-7, with 8 bases lining up with TRBD2. From germline, CDR1 is LGHNA and CDR2 YNFKEQ. The CDR3 totals 20 residues. Trimming removed 0 bases from V and 4 bases from J; junction bases left unmatched: 20. The CDR3 reads CASSQDRGGYKRESAYEQYF. CDR3 sequence (DNA): TGTGCCAGCAGCCAAGATCGAGGAGGATATAAGCGGGAGTCAGCATACGAGCAGTACTTC.

This clone was seen just once. DNA for the CDR3: TGCGCCAGCAGCCGGACAGAGAACTATGGCTACACCTTC. This translates into CASSRTENYGYTF. The chain joins TRBV4-1 to TRBJ1-2; perhaps TRBD1 as D (6 bases). Per germline, CDR1 MGHRA and CDR2 YSYEKL. This CDR3 has 13 residues. Trimming cost V 4 bases and J 2 bases, with 8 bases left between them.

The rearrangement links TRBV4-1 to TRBJ2-7, with TRBD2 matching over 8 bases. This CDR3 has 16 residues. CDR1 is MGHRA and CDR2 is YSYEKL in the germline V gene. With 4 bases clipped from V and 0 bases from J, the junction kept 8 bases outside the gene matches. CDR3 DNA sequence: TGCGCCAGCAGCCGATTAGCGGGGACCCGCTCCTACGAGCAGTACTTC. Its protein is CASSRLAGTRSYEQYF.

The chain joins TRBV5-6 to TRBJ2-5, with 7 bases identical to TRBD1. The length of the CDR3 is 12 residues. Per the germline V gene, CDR1 is SGHDT and CDR2 is YYEEEE. V was pared by 8 bases and J by 1 base, with 2 bases of the junction left unmatched. The DNA of the CDR3 is TGTGCCAGTGGGACAGCCCAAGAGACCCAGTACTTC. It specifies CASGTAQETQYF.

The chain carries TRBV7-6 and TRBJ1-5; D remains ambiguous. CDR3 length: 14 residues. The germline V gene has CDR1 SGHVS and CDR2 FNYEAQ. V dropped 2 bases and J dropped 0 bases, with 5 bases sitting between them. CDR3 in amino acids: CASSLTSSNQPQHF. Here the CDR3 DNA reads TGTGCCAGCAGCTTAACCAGTAGCAATCAGCCCCAGCATTTT.

Only a few counts were recorded for this clone. The chain couples TRBV28 to TRBJ2-7; 8 nucleotides agree with TRBD1. Germline CDR1 reads MDHEN; CDR2 reads SYDVKM. CDR3 length: 13 amino acids. J lost 10 bases, V lost 6 bases, and 11 bases had no gene match. CDR3 loop: CASSIGQGAYQYF. The DNA for the CDR3 is TGTGCCAGCAGCATTGGGCAGGGGGCCTATCAGTACTTC.

V gene TRBV5-4 combines with J gene TRBJ1-4; D gene ambiguous. The CDR3 is 13 residues long. Germline V CDR1 and CDR2: SGHNT, YYREEE (reference sequence). V gave up 1 base and J gave up 8 bases, with 9 bases separating them. Here the CDR3 reads CASSLSPGEKLFF. The CDR3 coding sequence is TGTGCCAGCAGCTTGTCCCCGGGGGAAAAACTGTTTTTT.

The rearrangement joins TRBV6-5 to TRBJ2-2; TRBD1 agrees at 7 bases. After removal of 2 bases from V and 0 bases from J, the junction contained 3 bases not matched to a gene. The CDR3 extends over 16 amino acids. Germline V CDR1 and CDR2: MNHEY, SVGAGI. This CDR3 is CASSYRTGANTGELFF. The CDR3 nucleotides are TGTGCCAGCAGTTACCGGACAGGCGCGAACACCGGGGAGCTGTTTTTT.

This clone was detected once. In DNA, the CDR3 is TGTGCCAGCAGCCCCTTGGGCCTGACCTCTAATGAAAAACTGTTTTTT. Its translation: CASSPLGLTSNEKLFF. This chain connects TRBV7-9 to TRBJ1-4; D unclear. This CDR3 is 16 amino acids long. Germline CDR1 and CDR2: SEHNR and FQNEAQ (reference sequence). The V gene lost 5 bases and the J gene lost 3 bases, with 16 bases spanning the gap. Full variable domain (outside the CDR3, taken from reference TRBV7-9 and TRBJ1-4): DTGVSQNPRHKITKRGQNVTFRCDPISEHNRLYWYRQTLGQGPEFLTYFQNEAQLEKSRLLSDRFSAERPKGSFSTLEIQRTEQGDSAMYLCASSPLGLTSNEKLFFGSGTQLSVL.

This clone was seen once. V usage is TRBV11-3 and J usage is TRBJ2-1; 10 positions agree with TRBD2. Looked up from germline, CDR1 is SGHNT and CDR2 is YENEEA. The CDR3 consists of 15 residues. V dropped 5 bases and J dropped 6; count of bases not matched to a gene: 7. CDR3 region: CASSLWTSGTNEQFF. The CDR3 nucleotides read TGTGCCAGCAGCCTCTGGACTAGCGGAACCAATGAGCAGTTCTTC. Based on the CDR3 plus reference TRBV11-3 and TRBJ2-1, the full variable domain is EAGVVQSPRYKIIEKKQPVAFWCNPISGHNTLYWYLQNLGQGPELLIRYENEEAVDDSQLPKDRFSAERLKGVDSTLKIQPAELGDSAVYLCASSLWTSGTNEQFFGPGTRLTVL.

The chain carries TRBV7-9 and TRBJ1-2; 8 nucleotides line up with TRBD1. The CDR3 extends over 14 amino acids. The germline CDR1 and CDR2 sequences are SEHNR and FQNEAQ (reference sequence). V was pared by 5 bases and J by 7 bases, with 9 bases of the junction left unmatched. Here the CDR3 reads CASSPSGGQVGYTF. Here the CDR3 DNA reads TGTGCCAGCAGCCCCTCAGGGGGCCAGGTTGGCTACACCTTC.

CDR3 nucleotides: TGTGCCAGCACCGACAGGGGGGGAGAAGAGACCCAGTACTTC. Its protein is CASTDRGGEETQYF. V gene TRBV7-9 combines with J gene TRBJ2-5; 9 nucleotides align to TRBD1. Germline V lookup: CDR1 SEHNR, CDR2 FQNEAQ (reference sequence). This CDR3 contains 14 residues. V lost 7 bases and J lost 3; bases outside the gene matches: 6.

The chain combines TRBV10-3 with TRBJ2-7; 8 bases agree with TRBD2. The CDR3 spans 14 residues. Losses at the gene ends were 7 bases for V and 3 bases for J; bases not matched to a gene: 8. The germline V gene encodes CDR1 ENHRY and CDR2 SYGVKD. The CDR3 DNA follows: TGTGCCATCACGGGAGGGGGATCGCGCTACGAGCAGTACTTC. As protein: CAITGGGSRYEQYF.

V gene TRBV2 combines with J gene TRBJ2-1; D is possibly TRBD2 (5 bases). CDR3 length: 12 residues. The germline V gene has CDR1 SNHLY and CDR2 FYNNEI. V lost 5 bases and J 13 bases, leaving 15 bases between the germline ends. CDR3 in DNA: TGTGCCAGCAGTCCCAACCTAGCCCCCCAGTTCTTC. Translation: CASSPNLAPQFF.

This chain links TRBV7-8 with TRBJ2-7; D unclear. Germline V lookup: CDR1 SGHVS, CDR2 FQNEAQ. Trimming cost V 0 bases and J 1 base, with 7 bases left between them. The CDR3 runs 14 residues. The CDR3 spells CASSLAHRSYEQYF. The DNA for the CDR3 is TGTGCCAGCAGCTTAGCGCACAGATCCTACGAGCAGTACTTC.

The V gene is TRBV6-5, the J gene TRBJ1-1; TRBD1 might be the D (5 bases). The germline CDR1 and CDR2 sequences are MNHEY and SVGAGI. Trimming left V 0 bases short and J 11 bases short, with 19 bases between. The CDR3 covers 15 residues. The CDR3 here is CASSYSTGDRRGAFF. CDR3 in DNA: TGTGCCAGCAGTTACTCGACCGGGGACCGCCGGGGGGCTTTCTTT.

In this sample, this clone turned up once. The chain joins TRBV6-5 to TRBJ2-7, with D perhaps TRBD1 (6 bases). The CDR3 length is 14 residues. The V end was cut by 6 bases, the J end by 3 bases, with 15 bases between. In germline, CDR1 is MNHEY, CDR2 SVGAGI. CDR3 bases: TGTGCCAGCAGCCGAGACAGGCTTAACTACGAGCAGTACTTC. It codes for CASSRDRLNYEQYF.

This chain links TRBV19 with TRBJ2-7; D is ambiguous. V was clipped by 3 bases and J by 2 bases, with 11 bases between them. The CDR3 loop spans 14 amino acids. From germline, CDR1 is LNHDA and CDR2 SQIVND (reference sequence). CDR3 DNA: TGTGCCAGTAGTATCGGTCTTCTACCCTACGAGCAGTACTTC. It specifies CASSIGLLPYEQYF.

This chain links TRBV10-1 with TRBJ2-7; D is uncertain. CDR1 and CDR2 from the germline V gene are WNHNN and SYGVQD (reference sequence). The CDR3 spans 13 residues. Trimming shortened V by 3 bases and J by 2 bases, and 8 bases separated the two germline ends. The CDR3 DNA sequence: TGCGCCAGCAGTGACACAGCAACCTACGAGCAGTACTTC. It is translated as CASSDTATYEQYF.